This record concerns one T cell receptor (beta chain) sequence. These data belong to a study of blood T cell repertoires in COVID-19. Some clones are missing from TCRdb's copy, which holds only in-frame ones; the method was immunoSEQ multiplex PCR. The sample consists of about half a million clones, roughly nine tenths of them appearing once. Trimming removed 7 bases from V and 4 bases from J; junction bases left unmatched: 3. This CDR3 is built from 13 residues. Germline assignment: CDR1 MNHEY and CDR2 SVGAGI. The rearrangement links TRBV6-5 to TRBJ2-5, with 10 positions matching TRBD1. The origin of this receptor is an older woman who had recovered from COVID-19. Source material: PBMCs or T cells enriched from blood (not recorded which). The CDR3 DNA is TGTGCCAGCACTCGGACAGGGGGAGAGACCCAGTACTTC. Its translation is CASTRTGGETQYF.